Listed below are T cell receptor beta chains from one sample, sequenced in a study of T cells in Graves' hyperthyroidism and ophthalmopathy. TCRdb called the multiplex PCR reads again in MiXCR, with one record for every CDR3 protein. Among under 500,000 distinct CDR3 sequences listed, over 12% were seen once. The sequenced material came from blood. These receptors all come from a man aged 50-59 years with Graves' ophthalmopathy. Both conserved end residues are part of each CDR3. The D gene is left open where the match is weak. Not every row has a clone size; where given, it reads once, few, many or a size class.

j_gene	v_gene	abundance	d_gene	CDR3aa	CDR3nt
TRBJ2-2	TRBV24-1	few	TRBD1	CATRKTGTGELFF	TGTGCCACCAGAAAGACAGGGACCGGGGAGCTGTTTTTT
TRBJ1-3	TRBV4-1	once	TRBD1	CASSPGQGVHLSGNTIYF	TGCGCCAGCAGCCCGGGACAGGGGGTACACCTATCTGGAAACACCATATATTTT
TRBJ2-2	TRBV18	few	-	CASSPGSKANPGELFF	TGTGCCAGCTCACCCGGGTCCAAGGCAAATCCCGGGGAGCTGTTTTTT
TRBJ2-1	TRBV7-9	many	-	CASSPLYEQFF	TGTGCCAGCAGCCCATTATATGAGCAGTTCTTC
TRBJ1-1	TRBV24-1	many	TRBD1	CATSTGEDTEAFF	TGTGCCACCAGTACAGGGGAGGACACTGAAGCTTTCTTT
TRBJ2-3	TRBV9	-	TRBD2	CASSTQAGGRGTDTQYF	TGTGCCAGCAGCACCCAAGCCGGCGGGAGAGGGACAGATACGCAGTATTTT
TRBJ2-3	TRBV3-1	many	TRBD2	CASSQEREGDTQYF	TGTGCCAGCAGCCAAGAACGGGAGGGGGATACGCAGTATTTT
TRBJ2-7	TRBV12-3/TRBV12-4	many	-	CASSFGQYEQYF	TGTGCCAGCAGCTTTGGACAGTACGAGCAGTACTTC
TRBJ2-7	TRBV29-1	-	-	CSVYVGYEQYF	TGCAGCGTTTACGTGGGCTACGAGCAGTACTTC
TRBJ1-3	TRBV5-1	many	-	CASSLVGDLSGNTIYF	TGCGCCAGCAGCTTGGTTGGAGACCTCTCTGGAAACACCATATATTTT
TRBJ1-3	TRBV5-1	few	-	CASSLVGLVGSPGNTIYF	TGCGCCAGCAGCTTGGTCGGATTAGTAGGGTCTCCAGGAAACACCATATATTTT
TRBJ1-2	TRBV6-5	few	-	CASSWEGGGYTF	TGTGCCAGCAGTTGGGAAGGTGGCGGCTACACCTTC
TRBJ2-1	TRBV15	few	-	CAIKGEASANEQFF	TGTGCCATAAAGGGCGAGGCGTCGGCGAATGAGCAGTTCTTC
TRBJ1-1	TRBV28	few	-	CASSLPLDSSNTEAFF	TGTGCCAGCAGTTTACCCCTAGACAGTTCGAACACTGAAGCTTTCTTT
TRBJ2-7	TRBV7-9	many	-	CASSGVNYEQYF	TGTGCCAGCAGTGGAGTGAACTACGAGCAGTACTTC
TRBJ2-1	TRBV5-8	few	-	CASRRAESYNEQFF	TGTGCCAGCAGAAGAGCGGAATCCTACAATGAGCAGTTCTTC
TRBJ1-5	TRBV6-5	many	-	CASSYGLADSNQPQHF	TGTGCCAGCAGTTATGGTCTGGCAGATAGCAATCAGCCCCAGCATTTT
TRBJ2-5	TRBV11-2	many	-	CASSARSAQETQYF	TGTGCCAGCAGCGCCAGAAGCGCACAAGAGACCCAGTACTTC
TRBJ2-7	TRBV4-1	few	-	CASSQQLANAYEQYF	TGCGCCAGCAGCCAGCAACTAGCAAATGCCTACGAGCAGTACTTC
TRBJ1-2	TRBV29-1	-	-	CSVESKNYGYTF	TGCAGCGTTGAATCCAAGAACTATGGCTACACCTTC
TRBJ2-7	TRBV2	many	-	CASKVEHEQYF	TGTGCCAGCAAAGTAGAGCACGAGCAGTACTTC
TRBJ1-5	TRBV27	-	-	CASSFLNQPQHF	TGTGCCAGCAGTTTCCTCAATCAGCCCCAGCATTTT
TRBJ1-2	TRBV28	many	-	CASSDYGYTF	TGTGCCAGCAGTGACTATGGCTACACCTTC
TRBJ2-2	TRBV7-8	-	-	CASRGTRTNTGELFF	TGTGCCAGCAGGGGGACGCGCACCAACACCGGGGAGCTGTTTTTT
TRBJ2-1	TRBV6-1	few	TRBD2	CASSLRESPYNEQFF	TGTGCCAGCAGTCTGCGGGAGTCCCCCTACAATGAGCAGTTCTTC
TRBJ1-1	TRBV20-1	few	-	CSARDHYGNTEAFF	TGCAGTGCTAGAGATCATTATGGGAACACTGAAGCTTTCTTT
TRBJ2-3	TRBV6-2/TRBV6-3	many	-	CASSYLGSGTDTQYF	TGTGCCAGCAGTTATCTCGGGAGCGGGACAGATACGCAGTATTTT
TRBJ1-2	TRBV5-6	few	TRBD1	CASSSISQGAMGGYTF	TGTGCCAGCAGCTCGATATCACAGGGGGCGATGGGTGGCTACACCTTC
TRBJ2-1	TRBV30	many	TRBD2	CAWSASPPVVAGGLNEQFF	TGTGCCTGGAGTGCCTCACCCCCCGTGGTAGCGGGAGGGCTGAATGAGCAGTTCTTC
TRBJ2-5	TRBV7-8	few	TRBD2	CASSRTSGRIGETQYF	TGTGCCAGCAGCCGTACTAGCGGGAGAATCGGAGAGACCCAGTACTTC
TRBJ2-7	TRBV12-3/TRBV12-4	many	TRBD1	CASSYLPRGKRQGNISYEQYF	TGTGCCAGCAGTTACCTCCCCCGCGGCAAGAGACAGGGTAATATCTCCTACGAGCAGTACTTC